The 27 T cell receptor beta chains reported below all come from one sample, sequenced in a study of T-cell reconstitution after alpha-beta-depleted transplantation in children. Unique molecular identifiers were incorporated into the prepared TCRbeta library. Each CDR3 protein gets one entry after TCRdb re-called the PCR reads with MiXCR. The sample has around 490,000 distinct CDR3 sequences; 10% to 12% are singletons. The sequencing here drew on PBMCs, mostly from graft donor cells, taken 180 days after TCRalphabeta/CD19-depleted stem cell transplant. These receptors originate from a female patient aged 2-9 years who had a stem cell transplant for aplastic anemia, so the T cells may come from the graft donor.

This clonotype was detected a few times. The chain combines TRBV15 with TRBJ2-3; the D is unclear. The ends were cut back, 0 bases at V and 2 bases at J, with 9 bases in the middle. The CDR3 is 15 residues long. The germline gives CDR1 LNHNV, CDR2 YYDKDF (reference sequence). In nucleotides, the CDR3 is TGTGCCACCAGCAGAGATCTAAGGTTCACAGATACGCAGTATTTT. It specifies CATSRDLRFTDTQYF. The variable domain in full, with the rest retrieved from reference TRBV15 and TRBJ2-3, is DAMVIQNPRYQVTQFGKPVTLSCSQTLNHNVMYWYQQKSSQAPKLLFHYYDKDFNNEADTPDNFQSRRPNTSFCFLDIRSPGLGDTAMYLCATSRDLRFTDTQYFGPGTRLTVL.

The CDR3 sequence is CASSPRDRGQYQETQYF. CDR3 DNA sequence: TGTGCCAGCAGCCCCCGGGACAGGGGTCAGTACCAAGAGACCCAGTACTTC. V and J are TRBV7-2 and TRBJ2-5; TRBD1 matches 10 bases. This CDR3 is 17 amino acids long. Germline V gene sequence: CDR1 SGHTA, CDR2 FQGNSA. V gave up 5 bases and J gave up 0 bases; unmatched junction bases: 9. Looking up the rest from reference TRBV7-2 and TRBJ2-5 gives the full variable domain: GAGVSQSPSNKVTEKGKDVELRCDPISGHTALYWYRQSLGQGLEFLIYFQGNSAPDKSGLPSDRFSAERTGGSVSTLTIQRTQQEDSAVYLCASSPRDRGQYQETQYFGPGTRLLVL.

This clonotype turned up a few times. CDR3 nucleotides: TGTGCCAGCAGCGTCGGCAGAGAGGGGTTGGTCGAGCAGTACTTC. Protein sequence: CASSVGREGLVEQYF. The chain carries TRBV9 and TRBJ2-7; D tentatively reads TRBD1 or TRBD2 (5 bases each). V lost 2 bases and J 6 bases, leaving 18 bases between the germline ends. Germline V gives CDR1 SGDLS, CDR2 YYNGEE. The CDR3 is 15 residues long.

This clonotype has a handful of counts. In nucleotides, the CDR3 is TGTGCCAGCACCCGACTAGCGGGCTTGACGGGAGAGACCCAGTACTTC. Amino acid sequence: CASTRLAGLTGETQYF. V is TRBV7-9 and J is TRBJ2-5, with 10 bases lining up with TRBD2. The J segment lost 4 bases and the V segment lost 7 bases, leaving 12 bases of the junction unmatched. In germline, CDR1 is SEHNR, CDR2 FQNEAQ (reference sequence). The CDR3 is 16 residues long.

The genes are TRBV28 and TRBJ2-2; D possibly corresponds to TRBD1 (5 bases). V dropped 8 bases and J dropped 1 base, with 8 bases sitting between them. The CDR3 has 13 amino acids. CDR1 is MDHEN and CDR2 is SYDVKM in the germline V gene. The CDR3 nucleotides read TGTGCCAGCCGACAGAGGAACACCGGGGAGCTGTTTTTT. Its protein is CASRQRNTGELFF. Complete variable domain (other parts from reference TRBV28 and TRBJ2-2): DVKVTQSSRYLVKRTGEKVFLECVQDMDHENMFWYRQDPGLGLRLIYFSYDVKMKEKGDIPEGYSVSREKKERFSLILESASTNQTSMYLCASRQRNTGELFFGEGSRLTVL.

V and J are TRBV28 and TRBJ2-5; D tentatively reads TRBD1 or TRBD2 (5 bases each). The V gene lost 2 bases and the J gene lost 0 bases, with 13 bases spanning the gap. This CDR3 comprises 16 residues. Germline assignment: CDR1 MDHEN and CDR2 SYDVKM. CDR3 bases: TGTGCCAGCAGTTTAATGGGGGATGGGTACCAAGAGACCCAGTACTTC. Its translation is CASSLMGDGYQETQYF.

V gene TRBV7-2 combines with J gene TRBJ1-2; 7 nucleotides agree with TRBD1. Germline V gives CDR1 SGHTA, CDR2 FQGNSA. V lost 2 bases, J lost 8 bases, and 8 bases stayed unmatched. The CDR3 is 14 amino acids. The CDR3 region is CASSLMTGLNGYTF. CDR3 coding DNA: TGTGCCAGCAGCTTAATGACAGGGCTCAACGGCTACACCTTC.

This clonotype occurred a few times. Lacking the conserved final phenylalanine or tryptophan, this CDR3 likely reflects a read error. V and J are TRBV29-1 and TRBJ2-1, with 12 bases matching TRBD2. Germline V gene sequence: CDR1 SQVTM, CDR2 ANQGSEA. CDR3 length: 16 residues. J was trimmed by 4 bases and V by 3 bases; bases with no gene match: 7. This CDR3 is CSVEASSGRAYNEQFS. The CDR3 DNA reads TGCAGCGTTGAGGCCTCTAGCGGGAGGGCGTACAATGAGCAGTTCTCC.

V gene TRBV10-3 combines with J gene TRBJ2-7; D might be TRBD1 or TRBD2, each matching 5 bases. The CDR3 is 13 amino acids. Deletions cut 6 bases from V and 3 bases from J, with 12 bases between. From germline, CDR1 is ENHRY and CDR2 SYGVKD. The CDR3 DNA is TGTGCCATCAGCGCCCGGGACCTCTACGAGCAGTACGTC. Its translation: CAISARDLYEQYV.

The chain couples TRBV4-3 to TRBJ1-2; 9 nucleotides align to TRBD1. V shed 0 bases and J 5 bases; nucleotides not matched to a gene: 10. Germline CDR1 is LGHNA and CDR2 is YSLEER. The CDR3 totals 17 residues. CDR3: CASSQDFTGGAGYGYTF. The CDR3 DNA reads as TGCGCCAGCAGCCAAGATTTTACAGGGGGCGCTGGGTATGGCTACACCTTC.

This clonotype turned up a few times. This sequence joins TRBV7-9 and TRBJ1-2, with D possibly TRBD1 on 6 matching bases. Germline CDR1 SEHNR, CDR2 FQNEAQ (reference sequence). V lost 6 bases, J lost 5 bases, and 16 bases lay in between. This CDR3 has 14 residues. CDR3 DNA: TGTGCCAGCAGACAGGACAGAGACCTTTATGGCTACACCTTC. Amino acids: CASRQDRDLYGYTF.

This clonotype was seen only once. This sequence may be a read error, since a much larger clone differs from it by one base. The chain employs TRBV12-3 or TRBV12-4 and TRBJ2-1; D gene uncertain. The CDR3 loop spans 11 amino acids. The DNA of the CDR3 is TGTGCCAGCAGTCCCTTCAATAAGCAGTTCTTC. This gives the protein CASSPFNKQFF.

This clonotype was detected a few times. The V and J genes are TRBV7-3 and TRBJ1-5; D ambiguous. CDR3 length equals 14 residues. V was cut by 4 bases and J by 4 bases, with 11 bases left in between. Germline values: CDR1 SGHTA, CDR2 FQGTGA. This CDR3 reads CASSSIPWNQPQHF. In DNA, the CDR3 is TGTGCCAGCAGCTCCATCCCCTGGAATCAGCCCCAGCATTTT. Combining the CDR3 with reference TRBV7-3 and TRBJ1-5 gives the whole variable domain GAGVSQTPSNKVTEKGKYVELRCDPISGHTALYWYRQSLGQGPEFLIYFQGTGAADDSGLPNDRFFAVRPEGSVSTLKIQRTERGDSAVYLCASSSIPWNQPQHFGDGTRLSIL.

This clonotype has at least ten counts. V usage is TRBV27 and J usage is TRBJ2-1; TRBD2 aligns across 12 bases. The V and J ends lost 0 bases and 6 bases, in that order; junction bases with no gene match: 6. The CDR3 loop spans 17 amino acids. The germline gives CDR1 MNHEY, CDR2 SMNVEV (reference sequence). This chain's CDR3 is CASSLSPSGRVGNEQFF. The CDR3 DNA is TGTGCCAGCAGTTTATCCCCTAGCGGGAGGGTTGGCAATGAGCAGTTCTTC.

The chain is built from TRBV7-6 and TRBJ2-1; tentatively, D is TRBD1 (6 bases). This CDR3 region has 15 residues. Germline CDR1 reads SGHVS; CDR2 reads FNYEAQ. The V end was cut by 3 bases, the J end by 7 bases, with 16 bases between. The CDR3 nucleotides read TGTGCCAGCAGCTTCTACAGGGAATCGAGGAATGAGCAGTTCTTC. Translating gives CASSFYRESRNEQFF.

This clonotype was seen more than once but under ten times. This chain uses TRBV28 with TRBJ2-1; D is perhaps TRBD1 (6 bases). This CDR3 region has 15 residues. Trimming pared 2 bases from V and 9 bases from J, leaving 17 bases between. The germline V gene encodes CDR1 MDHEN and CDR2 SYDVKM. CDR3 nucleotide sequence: TGTGCCAGCAGTTTAGGCCCGGACAGCGTTGTTGAGCAGTTCTTC. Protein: CASSLGPDSVVEQFF.

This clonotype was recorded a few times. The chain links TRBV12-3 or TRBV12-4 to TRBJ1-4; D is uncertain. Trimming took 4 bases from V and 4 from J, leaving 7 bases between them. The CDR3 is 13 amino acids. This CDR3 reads CASSWSSNEKLFF. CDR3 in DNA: TGTGCCAGCAGTTGGTCAAGTAATGAAAAACTGTTTTTT.

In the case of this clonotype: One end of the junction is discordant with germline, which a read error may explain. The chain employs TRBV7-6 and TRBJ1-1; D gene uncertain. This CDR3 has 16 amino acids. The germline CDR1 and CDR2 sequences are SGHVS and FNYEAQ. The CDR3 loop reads CASSLGPYRPNAEAFF. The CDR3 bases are TGTGCCAGCAGCTTAGGACCTTACCGCCCGAACGCTGAAGCTTTCTTT.

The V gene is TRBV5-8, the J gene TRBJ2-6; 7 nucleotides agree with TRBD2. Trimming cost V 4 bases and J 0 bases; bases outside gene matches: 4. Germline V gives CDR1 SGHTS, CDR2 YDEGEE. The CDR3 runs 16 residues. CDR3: CASSRLAGSGANVLTF. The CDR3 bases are TGTGCCAGCAGCAGACTAGCAGGCTCTGGGGCCAACGTCCTGACTTTC.

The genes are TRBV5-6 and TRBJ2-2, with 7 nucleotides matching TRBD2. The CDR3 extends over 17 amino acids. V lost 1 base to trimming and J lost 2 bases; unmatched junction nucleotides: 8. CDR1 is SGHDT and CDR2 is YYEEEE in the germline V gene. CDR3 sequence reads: CASSLPSLATNTGELFF. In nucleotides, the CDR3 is TGTGCCAGCAGCTTGCCCTCACTAGCGACTAACACCGGGGAGCTGTTTTTT.

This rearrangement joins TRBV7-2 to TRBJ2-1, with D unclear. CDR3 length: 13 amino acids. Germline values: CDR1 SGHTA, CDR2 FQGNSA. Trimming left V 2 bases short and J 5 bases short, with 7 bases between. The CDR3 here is CASSLRPDNEQFF. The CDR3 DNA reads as TGTGCCAGCAGCTTAAGGCCAGACAATGAGCAGTTCTTC. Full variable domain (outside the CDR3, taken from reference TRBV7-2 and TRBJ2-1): GAGVSQSPSNKVTEKGKDVELRCDPISGHTALYWYRQSLGQGLEFLIYFQGNSAPDKSGLPSDRFSAERTGGSVSTLTIQRTQQEDSAVYLCASSLRPDNEQFFGPGTRLTVL.

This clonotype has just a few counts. The CDR3 nucleotides read TGCGCCAGCAGCTTGGTCGTTTCGGGGAACACCGGGGAGCTGTTTTTT. Protein: CASSLVVSGNTGELFF. The V gene is TRBV5-1, the J gene TRBJ2-2; no clear D gene. The germline V and J ends were trimmed by 0 bases and 1 base, with 10 bases remaining between them. The V gene's germline CDR1 is SGHRS and CDR2 YFSETQ. The CDR3 is 16 amino acids.

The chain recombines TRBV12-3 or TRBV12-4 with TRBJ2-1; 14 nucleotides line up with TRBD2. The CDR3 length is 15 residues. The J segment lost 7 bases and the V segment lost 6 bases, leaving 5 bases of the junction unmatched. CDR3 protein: CASRTGTSGGNEQFF. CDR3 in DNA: TGTGCCAGCAGAACCGGGACTAGCGGGGGAAATGAGCAGTTCTTC.

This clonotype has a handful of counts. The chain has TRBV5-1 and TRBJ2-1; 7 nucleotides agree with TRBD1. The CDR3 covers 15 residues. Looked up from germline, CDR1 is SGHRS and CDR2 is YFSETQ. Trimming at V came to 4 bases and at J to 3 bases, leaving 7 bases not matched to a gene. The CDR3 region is CASSVQGTDYNEQFF. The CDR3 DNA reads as TGCGCCAGCAGCGTACAAGGGACAGACTACAATGAGCAGTTCTTC.

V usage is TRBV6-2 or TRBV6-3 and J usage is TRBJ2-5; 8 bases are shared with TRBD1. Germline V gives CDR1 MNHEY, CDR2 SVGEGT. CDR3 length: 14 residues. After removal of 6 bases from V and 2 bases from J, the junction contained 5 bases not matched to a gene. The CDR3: CASRRQGSQETQYF. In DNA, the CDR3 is TGTGCCAGCAGAAGACAGGGGTCACAAGAGACCCAGTACTTC.

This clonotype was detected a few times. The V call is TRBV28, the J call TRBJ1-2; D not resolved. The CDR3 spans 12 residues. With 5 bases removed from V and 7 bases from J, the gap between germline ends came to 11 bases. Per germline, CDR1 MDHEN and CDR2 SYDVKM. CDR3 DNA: TGTGCCAGCAGTCCCAACCATGTTGGCTACACCTTC. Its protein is CASSPNHVGYTF.

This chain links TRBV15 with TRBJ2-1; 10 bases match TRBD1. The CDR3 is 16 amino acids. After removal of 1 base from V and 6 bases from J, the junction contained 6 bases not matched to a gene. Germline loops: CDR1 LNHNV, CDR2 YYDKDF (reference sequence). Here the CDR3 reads CATSRVPGQGSNEQFF. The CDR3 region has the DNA TGTGCCACCAGCAGAGTACCGGGACAGGGGTCCAATGAGCAGTTCTTC.